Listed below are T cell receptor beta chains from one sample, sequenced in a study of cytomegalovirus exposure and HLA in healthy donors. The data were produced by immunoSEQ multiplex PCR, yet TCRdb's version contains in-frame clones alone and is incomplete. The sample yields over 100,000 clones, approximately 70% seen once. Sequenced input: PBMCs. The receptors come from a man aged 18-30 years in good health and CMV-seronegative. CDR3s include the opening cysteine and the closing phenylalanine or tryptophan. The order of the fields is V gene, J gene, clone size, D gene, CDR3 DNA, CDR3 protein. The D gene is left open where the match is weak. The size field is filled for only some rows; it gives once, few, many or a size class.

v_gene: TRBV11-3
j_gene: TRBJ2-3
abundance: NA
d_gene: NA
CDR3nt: TGTGCCAGCAGCTTAGGGCAGGGTCTGACAGATACGCAGTGTTTT
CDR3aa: CASSLGQGLTDTQCF

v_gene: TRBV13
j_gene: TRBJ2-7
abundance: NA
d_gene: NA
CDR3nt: TGTGCCAGCAGCTTAGGGAGCGGGCCAGCCCTTTCTTTC
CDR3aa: CASSLGSGPALSF

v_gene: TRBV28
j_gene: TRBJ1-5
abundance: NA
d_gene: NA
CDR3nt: TGTGCCAGCAGCATAGGACAGATTAATAGCAATCAGCCCCAGCATTTT
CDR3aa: CASSIGQINSNQPQHF

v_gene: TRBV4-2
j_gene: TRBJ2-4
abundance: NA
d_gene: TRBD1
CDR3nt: TGTGCCAGCAGCCAATACGGGACAGGGACCAAAAACATTCAGTACTTC
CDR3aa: CASSQYGTGTKNIQYF

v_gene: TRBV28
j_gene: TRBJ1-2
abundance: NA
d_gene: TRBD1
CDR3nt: TGTGCCAGCAGTTCGTCCGGGACAGGGGGCAGTCACTATGGCTACACCTTC
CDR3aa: CASSSSGTGGSHYGYTF

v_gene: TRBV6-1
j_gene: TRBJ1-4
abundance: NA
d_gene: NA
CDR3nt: TGTGCCAGCAGTTTTCCAGTAGAAAAACTGTTTTTT
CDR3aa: CASSFPVEKLFF

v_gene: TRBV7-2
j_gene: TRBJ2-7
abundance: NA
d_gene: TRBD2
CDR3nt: TGTGCCAGCAGCACGGGACTAGCGAACGAGCAGTACTTC
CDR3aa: CASSTGLANEQYF

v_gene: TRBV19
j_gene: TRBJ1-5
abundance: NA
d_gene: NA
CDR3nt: TGTGCCAGTAGTCTCAGGGATGTATGGCCCCAGCATTTT
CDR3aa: CASSLRDVWPQHF

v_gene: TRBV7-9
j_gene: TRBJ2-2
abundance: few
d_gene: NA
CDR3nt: TGTGCCAGCAGCTTAGTTTACTTCGGGGAGCTGTTTTTT
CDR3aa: CASSLVYFGELFF

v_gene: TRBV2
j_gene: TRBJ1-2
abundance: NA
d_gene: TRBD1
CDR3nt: TGTGCCAGCAGTCCACAGGGGTTTGGCTATGGCTACACCTTC
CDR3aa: CASSPQGFGYGYTF

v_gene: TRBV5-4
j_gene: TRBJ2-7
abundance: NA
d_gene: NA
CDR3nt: TGTGCCAGCAGCAAGACTAGCTACGAGCAGTACTTC
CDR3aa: CASSKTSYEQYF

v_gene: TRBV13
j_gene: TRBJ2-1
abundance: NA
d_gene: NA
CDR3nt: TGTGCCAGCAGAACAGCTTCCCATGAGCAGTTCTTC
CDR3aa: CASRTASHEQFF

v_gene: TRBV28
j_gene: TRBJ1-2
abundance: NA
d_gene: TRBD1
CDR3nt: TGTGCCAGCAGTTTAATCCCAGGGGGCGCGTATGGCTACACCTTC
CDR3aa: CASSLIPGGAYGYTF

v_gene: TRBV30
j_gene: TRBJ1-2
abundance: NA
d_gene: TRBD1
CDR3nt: TGTGCCTGGAGTCGACAGGGAGCCTATGGCTACACCTTC
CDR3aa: CAWSRQGAYGYTF

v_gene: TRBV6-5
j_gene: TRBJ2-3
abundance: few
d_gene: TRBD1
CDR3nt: TGTGCCAGCAGTCCCAGGACAGGTACAGATACGCAGTATTTT
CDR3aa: CASSPRTGTDTQYF

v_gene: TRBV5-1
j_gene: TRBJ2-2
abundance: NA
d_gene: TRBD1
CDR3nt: TGCGCCAGCAGCTCTGGACAGGGCACCGGGGAGCTGTTTTTT
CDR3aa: CASSSGQGTGELFF

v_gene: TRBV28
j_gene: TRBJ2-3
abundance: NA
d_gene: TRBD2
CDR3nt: TGTGCCAGCAGTTTATATAGCGGGGGGGCATTCACAGATACGCAGTATTTT
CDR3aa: CASSLYSGGAFTDTQYF

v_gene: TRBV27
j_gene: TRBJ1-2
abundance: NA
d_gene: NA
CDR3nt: TGTGCCAGCGGTTTACAGGGCATCGAGGGCTACACCTTC
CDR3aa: CASGLQGIEGYTF

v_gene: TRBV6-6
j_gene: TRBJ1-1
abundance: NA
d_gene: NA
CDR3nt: TGTGCCAGCAGCCCACCGGTCGAAAGGGGGACTGAAGCTTTCTTT
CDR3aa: CASSPPVERGTEAFF

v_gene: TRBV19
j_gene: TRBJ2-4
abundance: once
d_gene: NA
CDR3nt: TGTGCCAGTAGCCCCATAGTAGCCAAAAACATTCAGTACTTC
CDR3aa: CASSPIVAKNIQYF

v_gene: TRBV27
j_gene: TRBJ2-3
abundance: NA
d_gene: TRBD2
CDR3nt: TGTGCCAGCAGTTCCCACCGGATAGCGGGGAGCACAGATACGCAGTATTTT
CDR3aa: CASSSHRIAGSTDTQYF

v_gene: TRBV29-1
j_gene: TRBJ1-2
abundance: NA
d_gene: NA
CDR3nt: TGCAGCGTTGTAACGCGAGGTTGTGGCTACACCTTC
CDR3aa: CSVVTRGCGYTF

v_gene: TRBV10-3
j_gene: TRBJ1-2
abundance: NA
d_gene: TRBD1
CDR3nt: TGTGCCATCAGCAGGACAGGGCCTAACTATGGCTACACCTTC
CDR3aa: CAISRTGPNYGYTF

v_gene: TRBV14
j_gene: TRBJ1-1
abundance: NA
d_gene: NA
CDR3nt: TGTGCCAGCAGCTTGAAGCCCGTGAACACTGAAGCTTTCTTT
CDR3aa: CASSLKPVNTEAFF

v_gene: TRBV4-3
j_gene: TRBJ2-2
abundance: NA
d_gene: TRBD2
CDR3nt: TGCGCCAGCAGCCAAAGGACTAGCGGGCGCCTTAACACCGGGGAGCTGTTTTTT
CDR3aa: CASSQRTSGRLNTGELFF

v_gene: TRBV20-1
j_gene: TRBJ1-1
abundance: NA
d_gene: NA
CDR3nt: TGCAGTGCTGGTCGGTTAGAAGCTTTCTTT
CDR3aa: CSAGRLEAFF

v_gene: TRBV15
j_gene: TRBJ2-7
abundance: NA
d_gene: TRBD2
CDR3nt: TGTGCCACCAGCAGTGGTAGCGGGAGTCCCTACGAGCAGTACTTC
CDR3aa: CATSSGSGSPYEQYF

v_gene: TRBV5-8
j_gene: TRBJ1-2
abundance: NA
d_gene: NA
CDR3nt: TGTGCCAGCAGCCTAGGACAGACCACCAGATCAGATGGCTACACCTTC
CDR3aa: CASSLGQTTRSDGYTF

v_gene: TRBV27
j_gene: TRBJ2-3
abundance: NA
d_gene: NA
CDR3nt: TGTGCCAGCAGTCCCTCCCCCGAGCCGCAGTATTTT
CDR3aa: CASSPSPEPQYF

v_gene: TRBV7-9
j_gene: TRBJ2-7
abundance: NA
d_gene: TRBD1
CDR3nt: TGTGCCAGCAGCAGCCCGGGACAGGGTTCCTACGAGCAGTACTTC
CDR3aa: CASSSPGQGSYEQYF

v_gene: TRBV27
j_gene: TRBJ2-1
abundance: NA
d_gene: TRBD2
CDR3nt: TGTGCCAGCAGTTTTGCTAGCGGGGGATTCAATGAGCAGTTCTTC
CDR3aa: CASSFASGGFNEQFF

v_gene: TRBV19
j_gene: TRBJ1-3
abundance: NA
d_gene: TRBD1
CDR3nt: TGTGCCACCTCGACAGGGGCGATCGGCACCATATATTTT
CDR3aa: CATSTGAIGTIYF

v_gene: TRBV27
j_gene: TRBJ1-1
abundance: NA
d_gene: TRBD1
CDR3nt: TGTGCCAGTCACCCCGGGACAGCGCGGAACACTGAAGCTTTCTTT
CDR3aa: CASHPGTARNTEAFF

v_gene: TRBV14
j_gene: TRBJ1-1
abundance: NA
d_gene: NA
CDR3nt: TGTGCCAGCAGCCAGGACAGGAACACTGAAGCTTTCTTT
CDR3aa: CASSQDRNTEAFF

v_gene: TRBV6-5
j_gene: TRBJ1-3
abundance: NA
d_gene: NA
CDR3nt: TGTGCCAGCAGAGAACAGGGAGTCTCTGGAAACACCATATATTTT
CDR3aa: CASREQGVSGNTIYF

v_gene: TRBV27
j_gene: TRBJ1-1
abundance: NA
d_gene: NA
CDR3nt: TGTGCCAGCGGTTCCGGGGGATTTACCGAAGCTTTCTTT
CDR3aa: CASGSGGFTEAFF

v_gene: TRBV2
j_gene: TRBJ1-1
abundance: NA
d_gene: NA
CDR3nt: TGTGCCAGCATTAACAGTTTCACTGAAGCTTTCTTT
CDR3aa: CASINSFTEAFF

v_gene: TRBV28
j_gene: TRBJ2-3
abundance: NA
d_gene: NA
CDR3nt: TGTGCCAGCAGCCCAGGAGGAGGGGATACGCAGTATTTT
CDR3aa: CASSPGGGDTQYF

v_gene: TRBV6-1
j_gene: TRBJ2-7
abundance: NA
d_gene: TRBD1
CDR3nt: TGTGCCAGCAGCAACGCACAGGGGCCATACGAGCAGTACTTC
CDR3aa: CASSNAQGPYEQYF

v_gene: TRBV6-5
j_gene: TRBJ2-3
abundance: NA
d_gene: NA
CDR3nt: TGTGCCAGCAGTTACTTAGGGACAAGCACAGATACGCAGTATTTT
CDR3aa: CASSYLGTSTDTQYF

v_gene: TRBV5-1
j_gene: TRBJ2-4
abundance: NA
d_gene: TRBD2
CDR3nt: TGCGCCAGCAGCCCGGGGACTAGTCGAGACATTCAGTACTTC
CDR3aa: CASSPGTSRDIQYF

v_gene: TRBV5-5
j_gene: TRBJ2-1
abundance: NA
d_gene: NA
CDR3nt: TGTGCCAGCAGCTTGCCGGGGATGTCCTACAATGAGCAGTTCTTC
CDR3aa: CASSLPGMSYNEQFF

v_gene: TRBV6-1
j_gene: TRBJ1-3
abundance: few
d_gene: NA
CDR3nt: TGTGCCAGCAGCTGGCGGACAGCCTCTGGAAACACCATATATTTT
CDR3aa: CASSWRTASGNTIYF

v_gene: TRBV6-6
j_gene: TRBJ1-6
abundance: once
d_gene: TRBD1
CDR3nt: TGTGCCAGCAGTTACCTAGGACAGGGGGCGGATTCACCCCTCCACTTT
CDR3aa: CASSYLGQGADSPLHF

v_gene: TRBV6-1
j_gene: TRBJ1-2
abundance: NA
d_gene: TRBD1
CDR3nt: TGTGCCAGCACTGACCCCGGGGCCACAGGGGGTAACTATGGCTACACCTTC
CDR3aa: CASTDPGATGGNYGYTF

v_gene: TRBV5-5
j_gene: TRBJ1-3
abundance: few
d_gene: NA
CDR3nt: TGTGCCAGCAAGGAAAATGTACTACCTGGAAACACCATATATTTT
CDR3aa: CASKENVLPGNTIYF

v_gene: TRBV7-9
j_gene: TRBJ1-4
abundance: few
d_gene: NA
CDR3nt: TGTGCCAGCAGCGGCTGGACAGTTGCAACTAATGAAAAACTGTTTTTT
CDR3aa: CASSGWTVATNEKLFF

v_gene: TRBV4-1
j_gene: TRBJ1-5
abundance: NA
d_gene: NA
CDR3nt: TGCGCCAGCAGCCAAGATAGTCGGAGCAATCAGCCCCAGCATTTT
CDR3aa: CASSQDSRSNQPQHF

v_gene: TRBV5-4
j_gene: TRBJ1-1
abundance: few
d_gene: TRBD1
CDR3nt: TGTGCCAGCAGCCAGCCGACAGGGGAGAACACTGAAGCTTTCTTT
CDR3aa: CASSQPTGENTEAFF

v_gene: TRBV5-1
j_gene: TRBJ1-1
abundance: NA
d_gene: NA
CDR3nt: TGCGCCAGCCGAACAGGGAACACTGAAGCTTTCTTT
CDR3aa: CASRTGNTEAFF

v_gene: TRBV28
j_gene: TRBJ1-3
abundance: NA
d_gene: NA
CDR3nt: TGTGCCAGCAGTCGAGTAGCGGGGTTGGGAAACACCATATATTTT
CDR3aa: CASSRVAGLGNTIYF

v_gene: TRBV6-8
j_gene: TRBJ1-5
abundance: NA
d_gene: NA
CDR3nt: TGTGCCAGCAGGACGGGATGGAATCAGCCCCAGCATTTT
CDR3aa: CASRTGWNQPQHF

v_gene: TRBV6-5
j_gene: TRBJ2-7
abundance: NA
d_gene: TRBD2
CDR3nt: TGTGCCAGCAGTTACGGACTAGCCTACGAGCAGTACTTC
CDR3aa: CASSYGLAYEQYF

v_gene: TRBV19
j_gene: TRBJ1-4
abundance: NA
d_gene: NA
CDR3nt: TGTGCCAGTAGTATCCGGCCAGGGACCGGAGGGGAAAAACTGTTTTTT
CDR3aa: CASSIRPGTGGEKLFF

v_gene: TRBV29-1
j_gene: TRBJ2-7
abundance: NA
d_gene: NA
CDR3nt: TGCAGCGTTGGTACCTACGAGCAGTACTTC
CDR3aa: CSVGTYEQYF

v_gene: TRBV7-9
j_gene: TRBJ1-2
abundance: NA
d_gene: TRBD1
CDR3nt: TGTTCCAGCAGCTTAAGGTCCGGGGCAGTGACAGGGGGTTATGGCTACACCTTC
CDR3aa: CSSSLRSGAVTGGYGYTF

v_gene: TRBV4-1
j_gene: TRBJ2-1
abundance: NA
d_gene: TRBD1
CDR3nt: TGCGCCAGCAGCCAAGATGTTGCAGGGGGCTTCGATGAGCAGTTCTTC
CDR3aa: CASSQDVAGGFDEQFF

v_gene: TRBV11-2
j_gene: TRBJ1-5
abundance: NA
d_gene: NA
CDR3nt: TGTGCCAGCAGCTCCGGACGGAGGAATAGCAATCAGCCCCAGCATTTT
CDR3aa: CASSSGRRNSNQPQHF

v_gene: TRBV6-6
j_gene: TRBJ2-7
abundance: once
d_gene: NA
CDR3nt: TGTGCCTCCCGCTGGGGCCAGGGATACTACGAGCAGTACTTC
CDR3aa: CASRWGQGYYEQYF

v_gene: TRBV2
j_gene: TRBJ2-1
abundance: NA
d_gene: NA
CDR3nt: TGTGCCAGCAGTGAAGGGGGGCCGAATGAGCAGTTCTTC
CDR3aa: CASSEGGPNEQFF